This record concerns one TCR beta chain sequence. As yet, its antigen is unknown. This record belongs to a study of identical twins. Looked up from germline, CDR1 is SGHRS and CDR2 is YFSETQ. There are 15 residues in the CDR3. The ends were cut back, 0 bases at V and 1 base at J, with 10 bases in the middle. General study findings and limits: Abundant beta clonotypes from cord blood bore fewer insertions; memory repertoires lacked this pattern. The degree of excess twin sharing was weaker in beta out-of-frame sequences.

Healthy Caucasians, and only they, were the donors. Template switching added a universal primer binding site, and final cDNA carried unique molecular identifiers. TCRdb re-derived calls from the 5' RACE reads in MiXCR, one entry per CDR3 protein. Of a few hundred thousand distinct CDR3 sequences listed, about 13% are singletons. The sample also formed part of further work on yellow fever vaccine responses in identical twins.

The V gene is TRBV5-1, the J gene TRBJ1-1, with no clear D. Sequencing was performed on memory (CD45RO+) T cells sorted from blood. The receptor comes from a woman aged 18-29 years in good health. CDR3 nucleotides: TGCGCCAGCAGCTTGGATCCCGCAGGGAACACTGAAGCTTTCTTT. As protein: CASSLDPAGNTEAFF.